This T cell receptor (beta chain) was recorded in a study of blood T cell repertoires in COVID-19. The CDR3 has 19 residues. Study processing details: Amplification with reference gene primers provided the estimates of nucleated cell counts. TCRdb's table, derived via immunoSEQ multiplex PCR, lists solely in-frame clones and lacks some. The V and J calls and clone size come from that table; D and trimming were worked out from the DNA. The sample includes over 350,000 clones, about 90% of them seen just once. Participant age was about 18 to 89 years, and participants resided in fewer than 30 US areas.

The clonotype comes from a woman younger than 30 with acute COVID-19. This chain connects TRBV12-2 to TRBJ2-7; the table gives TRBD2 as D, unverified against the DNA. TRBV12-2 has pseudogene status. Material: PBMCs or T cells enriched from blood (not recorded which). The CDR3 spells CASRLAQFVRRGMDYEQYF. The CDR3, as DNA: TGTGCAAGTCGCTTAGCGCAATTCGTACGACGGGGAATGGACTACGAGCAGTACTTC.